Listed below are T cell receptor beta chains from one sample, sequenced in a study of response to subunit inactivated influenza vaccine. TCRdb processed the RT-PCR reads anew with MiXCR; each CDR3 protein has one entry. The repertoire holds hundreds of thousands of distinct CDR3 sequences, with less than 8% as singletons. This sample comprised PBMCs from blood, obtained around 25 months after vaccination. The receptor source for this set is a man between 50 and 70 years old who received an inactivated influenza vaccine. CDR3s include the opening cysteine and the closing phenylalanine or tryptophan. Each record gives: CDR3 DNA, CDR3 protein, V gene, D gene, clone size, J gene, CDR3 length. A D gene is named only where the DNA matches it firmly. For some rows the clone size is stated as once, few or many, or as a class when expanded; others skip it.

CDR3nt: TGTGCCAGCAGCCGGGGGGGGGCCTACGAGCAGTACTTC
CDR3aa: CASSRGGAYEQYF
v_gene: TRBV14
d_gene: TRBD2
abundance: NA
j_gene: TRBJ2-7
len: 13

CDR3nt: TGCGCCAGCAGCTTGGGTGGTCAGTCGAATCAGCCCCAGCATTTT
CDR3aa: CASSLGGQSNQPQHF
v_gene: TRBV5-1
d_gene: NA
abundance: many
j_gene: TRBJ1-5
len: 15

CDR3nt: TGTGCCATCAGCCAGGGGCTGGAGCCCCAGCATTTT
CDR3aa: CAISQGLEPQHF
v_gene: TRBV10-3
d_gene: NA
abundance: NA
j_gene: TRBJ1-5
len: 12

CDR3nt: TGTGCCAGCATTCGGGCTGGCACAGATACGCAGTATTTT
CDR3aa: CASIRAGTDTQYF
v_gene: TRBV12-3/TRBV12-4
d_gene: NA
abundance: many
j_gene: TRBJ2-3
len: 13

CDR3nt: TGTGCCAGCTCACCAATAAGTAGGACAGAAGGCTACACCTTC
CDR3aa: CASSPISRTEGYTF
v_gene: TRBV18
d_gene: NA
abundance: NA
j_gene: TRBJ1-2
len: 14

CDR3nt: TGTGCCAGCAGCGCGGATGACAGGGGAAGGTCCGGGGAGCTGTTTTTT
CDR3aa: CASSADDRGRSGELFF
v_gene: TRBV9
d_gene: TRBD1
abundance: few
j_gene: TRBJ2-2
len: 16

CDR3nt: TGTGCCAGCAGCTTAACTGAAAAACTGTTTTTT
CDR3aa: CASSLTEKLFF
v_gene: TRBV7-2
d_gene: NA
abundance: NA
j_gene: TRBJ1-4
len: 11

CDR3nt: TGTGCCAGCAGCCCTGTAGGTGCAACTAATGAAAAACTGTTTTTT
CDR3aa: CASSPVGATNEKLFF
v_gene: TRBV7-9
d_gene: NA
abundance: NA
j_gene: TRBJ1-4
len: 15

CDR3nt: TGCAGCGTTCCGACTAGCGGGGGTTCTGAGACCCAGTACTTC
CDR3aa: CSVPTSGGSETQYF
v_gene: TRBV29-1
d_gene: TRBD2
abundance: many
j_gene: TRBJ2-5
len: 14

CDR3nt: TGTGCCAGCAGTTTTGGGCACATTGAGAACACTGAAGCTTTCTTT
CDR3aa: CASSFGHIENTEAFF
v_gene: TRBV12-3/TRBV12-4
d_gene: NA
abundance: NA
j_gene: TRBJ1-1
len: 15

CDR3nt: TGTGCCAGCAGCTTGGCAGAGGCGCAGCCCCAGCATTTT
CDR3aa: CASSLAEAQPQHF
v_gene: TRBV5-6
d_gene: NA
abundance: NA
j_gene: TRBJ1-5
len: 13

CDR3nt: TGTGCCAGCAGCTTAGGTGGGACAGGGTTGTTACAGCCCCAGCATTTT
CDR3aa: CASSLGGTGLLQPQHF
v_gene: TRBV7-2
d_gene: TRBD1
abundance: NA
j_gene: TRBJ1-5
len: 16

CDR3nt: TGTGCCAGCAGCTCCCTTGGTCAGTACAATGAAAAACTGTTTTTT
CDR3aa: CASSSLGQYNEKLFF
v_gene: TRBV9
d_gene: NA
abundance: NA
j_gene: TRBJ1-4
len: 15

CDR3nt: TGCAGTGCTAAGGGGGTTGGGGTGAAGACCCAGTACTTC
CDR3aa: CSAKGVGVKTQYF
v_gene: TRBV20-1
d_gene: NA
abundance: few
j_gene: TRBJ2-5
len: 13

CDR3nt: TGTGCCAGCAGGGGACGGGGGGTTGGGAATGAGCAGTTCTTC
CDR3aa: CASRGRGVGNEQFF
v_gene: TRBV2
d_gene: TRBD2
abundance: few
j_gene: TRBJ2-1
len: 14

CDR3nt: TGTGCCAGCACCCGATTGGCGGGAGGGCCGCGTAATGAGCAGTTCTTC
CDR3aa: CASTRLAGGPRNEQFF
v_gene: TRBV27
d_gene: TRBD2
abundance: NA
j_gene: TRBJ2-1
len: 16

CDR3nt: TGCAGTGCTAGAGATTACCGGGACCTTGTACCTCAGCCCCAGCATTTT
CDR3aa: CSARDYRDLVPQPQHF
v_gene: TRBV20-1
d_gene: NA
abundance: few
j_gene: TRBJ1-5
len: 16

CDR3nt: TGTGCCAGCAGCGTGACGGGGCGCAATCAGCCCCAGCATTTT
CDR3aa: CASSVTGRNQPQHF
v_gene: TRBV6-1
d_gene: NA
abundance: few
j_gene: TRBJ1-5
len: 14

CDR3nt: TGTGCCAGCAGCGGAACAGGGTGGGAGCAGTTCTTC
CDR3aa: CASSGTGWEQFF
v_gene: TRBV9
d_gene: NA
abundance: NA
j_gene: TRBJ2-1
len: 12

CDR3nt: TGTGCCAGCAACCCCTCCCTCTCCTACGAGCAGTACTTC
CDR3aa: CASNPSLSYEQYF
v_gene: TRBV6-6
d_gene: NA
abundance: NA
j_gene: TRBJ2-7
len: 13

CDR3nt: TGTGCCAGCAGACCCGGGACAGGGAACTACGAGCAGTACTTC
CDR3aa: CASRPGTGNYEQYF
v_gene: TRBV6-2/TRBV6-3
d_gene: TRBD1
abundance: NA
j_gene: TRBJ2-7
len: 14

CDR3nt: TGTGCTGGATGTCCAGCGGGACCCTACGAGCAGTACTTC
CDR3aa: CAGCPAGPYEQYF
v_gene: TRBV30
d_gene: TRBD2
abundance: NA
j_gene: TRBJ2-7
len: 13

CDR3nt: TGCGCCAGCAGCTTGATTGGACTAGCGGGAGAGACCCAGTACTTC
CDR3aa: CASSLIGLAGETQYF
v_gene: TRBV5-1
d_gene: TRBD2
abundance: NA
j_gene: TRBJ2-5
len: 15

CDR3nt: TGCGCCAGCAGCCATCACAGGATAGGGGGCTCGCGTGGCTACACCTTC
CDR3aa: CASSHHRIGGSRGYTF
v_gene: TRBV4-3
d_gene: TRBD1
abundance: many
j_gene: TRBJ1-2
len: 16

CDR3nt: TGCGCCAGCAGCCCGGGACTTGTCGGCACAGATACGCAGTATTTT
CDR3aa: CASSPGLVGTDTQYF
v_gene: TRBV4-1
d_gene: NA
abundance: NA
j_gene: TRBJ2-3
len: 15

CDR3nt: TGCAGTGCTAGAGTGGTTTTCAACGAGCAGTACTTC
CDR3aa: CSARVVFNEQYF
v_gene: TRBV20-1
d_gene: NA
abundance: NA
j_gene: TRBJ2-7
len: 12

CDR3nt: TGTGCCACCAGTGATTTGTTGGACGAGCAGTACTTC
CDR3aa: CATSDLLDEQYF
v_gene: TRBV24-1
d_gene: NA
abundance: few
j_gene: TRBJ2-7
len: 12

CDR3nt: TGTGCCAGCAGTTACTTGTCAGCTAACTATGGCTACACCTTC
CDR3aa: CASSYLSANYGYTF
v_gene: TRBV6-2/TRBV6-3
d_gene: NA
abundance: NA
j_gene: TRBJ1-2
len: 14

CDR3nt: TGTGCCAGCACCAATAGCGGGGGGACCACAGATACGCAGTATTTT
CDR3aa: CASTNSGGTTDTQYF
v_gene: TRBV11-2
d_gene: TRBD2
abundance: many
j_gene: TRBJ2-3
len: 15

CDR3nt: TGCGCCAGCAGCCAAAACCCCACGGACACTGAAGCTTTCTTT
CDR3aa: CASSQNPTDTEAFF
v_gene: TRBV5-1
d_gene: NA
abundance: NA
j_gene: TRBJ1-1
len: 14

CDR3nt: TGTGCCAGCAGAAGGGGCCTGGGACAGAGTCCCTATGGCTACACCTTC
CDR3aa: CASRRGLGQSPYGYTF
v_gene: TRBV6-1
d_gene: TRBD1
abundance: few
j_gene: TRBJ1-2
len: 16

CDR3nt: TGTGCCAGCAGCTTCAGGAGCAACGGCGGGAGGGACTCCTACGAGCAGTACTTC
CDR3aa: CASSFRSNGGRDSYEQYF
v_gene: TRBV13
d_gene: TRBD2
abundance: few
j_gene: TRBJ2-7
len: 18

CDR3nt: TGTGCCAGCAGTTTATCGTGGGGGTCACCCCTCCACTTT
CDR3aa: CASSLSWGSPLHF
v_gene: TRBV27
d_gene: NA
abundance: NA
j_gene: TRBJ1-6
len: 13

CDR3nt: TGTGCCAGCACCTTAGGGACAGGGGACGGTTCACCCCTCCACTTT
CDR3aa: CASTLGTGDGSPLHF
v_gene: TRBV11-2
d_gene: TRBD1
abundance: many
j_gene: TRBJ1-6
len: 15

CDR3nt: TGTGCCAGCAGTCAAGAGACGGTACCCCAAAACATTCAGTACTTC
CDR3aa: CASSQETVPQNIQYF
v_gene: TRBV2
d_gene: NA
abundance: once
j_gene: TRBJ2-4
len: 15

CDR3nt: TGTGCCAGCAGCGTAGCTACGACAGTAAGGTGGGAAAATGAGCAGTTCTTC
CDR3aa: CASSVATTVRWENEQFF
v_gene: TRBV9
d_gene: NA
abundance: many
j_gene: TRBJ2-1
len: 17

CDR3nt: TGTGCCAGCAGCTCCGGGACTAGCGGGAGGCCCCAAGAGACCCAGTACTTC
CDR3aa: CASSSGTSGRPQETQYF
v_gene: TRBV7-6
d_gene: TRBD2
abundance: few
j_gene: TRBJ2-5
len: 17

CDR3nt: TGTGCCAGCAGGCGGACCATCAGCACAGATACGCAGTATTTT
CDR3aa: CASRRTISTDTQYF
v_gene: TRBV6-2/TRBV6-3
d_gene: NA
abundance: NA
j_gene: TRBJ2-3
len: 14

CDR3nt: TGTGCCGCCCGTAGGACAGCATTTACCTACGAGCAGTACTTC
CDR3aa: CAARRTAFTYEQYF
v_gene: TRBV6-1
d_gene: NA
abundance: NA
j_gene: TRBJ2-7
len: 14

CDR3nt: TGCGCCAGCAGCTCCCGGGACAGCATGAACACTGAAGCTTTCTTT
CDR3aa: CASSSRDSMNTEAFF
v_gene: TRBV5-1
d_gene: TRBD1
abundance: many
j_gene: TRBJ1-1
len: 15

CDR3nt: TGCGCCAGCAGCCCGGTTGGGGTTGTCGGGGAGCTGTTTTTT
CDR3aa: CASSPVGVVGELFF
v_gene: TRBV5-1
d_gene: NA
abundance: many
j_gene: TRBJ2-2
len: 14

CDR3nt: TGTGCTAGTGGTACCGGGACTAGCGGTTATTACAATGAGCAGTTCTTC
CDR3aa: CASGTGTSGYYNEQFF
v_gene: TRBV12-5
d_gene: TRBD2
abundance: few
j_gene: TRBJ2-1
len: 16

CDR3nt: TGTGCCAGCAGTAAGGACAGGGCCACAGATACGCAGTATTTT
CDR3aa: CASSKDRATDTQYF
v_gene: TRBV2
d_gene: TRBD1
abundance: few
j_gene: TRBJ2-3
len: 14

CDR3nt: TGTGCCAGCAGCCAAAATGCTAGGGATACGCAGTATTTT
CDR3aa: CASSQNARDTQYF
v_gene: TRBV7-2
d_gene: NA
abundance: NA
j_gene: TRBJ2-3
len: 13

CDR3nt: TGTGCCAGCAGCCAGACAGAGACAATGCCCTCTGGCTACACCTTC
CDR3aa: CASSQTETMPSGYTF
v_gene: TRBV6-1
d_gene: NA
abundance: NA
j_gene: TRBJ1-2
len: 15